This T cell receptor beta chain was identified in a study of shared clonotypes between healthy human individuals. Germline V gene sequence: CDR1 GTSNPN, CDR2 SVGIG (reference sequence). The ends were cut back, 4 bases at V and 0 bases at J, with 16 bases in the middle. CDR3 length equals 16 residues. Note on this clone: The antigen is not known.

Among the unsorted PBMC samples, replicate PCRs used roughly 300 ng DNA, roughly 33,000 T cell genomes. Clones were read by immunoSEQ multiplex PCR, and TCRdb kept only the in-frame ones, dropping some. This sample carries roughly 490,000 clones, roughly 78% of them seen once, and the ten largest clones take more than 10%. Study-wide points: Only blood samples were collected, and tissue repertoires likely differ. A limitation of the genetic and exposure-history diversity represented arose from few donors.

Specimen: PBMCs. The source of this sequence is a woman between 40 and 55 years old in good health. Some clones in this sample may be carry-over from other donors' samples. This rearrangement joins TRBV30 to TRBJ1-3; D not certain. CDR3 amino acids: CAWTPGRTSSGNTIYF. The CDR3 DNA reads TGTGCCTGGACTCCGGGCAGGACCAGCTCTGGAAACACCATATATTTT.